This TCR beta chain was obtained from a study of response to subunit inactivated influenza vaccine. Study conclusions and caveats: Each seasonal influenza vaccination, the authors suggested, recruits few new T cells.

A few counts support this clonotype. Its matching antigen is unknown. TCRdb re-called the RT-PCR reads with MiXCR, one entry per CDR3 protein. The profile shows 600,000 to 700,000 distinct CDR3 sequences, approximately 14% of them singletons. Sample: PBMCs from blood, taken roughly 15 days before vaccination. This receptor was obtained from a man between 45 and 60 years old who received an inactivated influenza vaccine.

CDR3 coding DNA: TGTGCCAAACTAGACCAAGAGACCCAGTACTTC. As protein: CAKLDQETQYF. The rearrangement joins TRBV6-7 to TRBJ2-5, with D possibly being TRBD2 (5 bases). TRBV6-7 is noted as an ORF with a role that remains uncertain. The CDR3 is 11 amino acids. Trimming removed 10 bases at V and 0 bases at J, with 6 bases between.